Sequencing of this T cell receptor (beta chain) was carried out in a study of blood T cell repertoires in COVID-19. Trimming removed 3 bases from V and 0 bases from J, with 9 bases in between. Germline V CDR1 and CDR2: LNHNV, YYDKDF (reference sequence). The CDR3 extends over 16 amino acids. This clone was detected ten times or more. Profiling relied on immunoSEQ multiplex PCR, and the TCRdb table lists in-frame clones only, not all of them. The sample yields about 220,000 clones, 80% to 90% seen once. This receptor was obtained from a man in his thirties or forties who had recovered from COVID-19. The sample consisted of peripheral blood. The chain carries TRBV15 and TRBJ2-6; D perhaps matches TRBD1 (6 bases). CDR3 sequence: CATSSLQGSGANVLTF. CDR3 nucleotide sequence: TGTGCCACCAGCAGTCTACAGGGCTCTGGGGCCAACGTCCTGACTTTC.